This TCR beta chain was found in a study of T cells in tuberculosis. As for the study in general: This South African cohort compared adolescents with or without latent tuberculosis against adults with active tuberculosis.

Sequencing was performed with immunoSEQ multiplex PCR; in TCRdb, only in-frame clones are kept and a portion is missing. This table has some 30,000 clones, around 86% appearing once. The CDR3 loop spans 13 amino acids. Germline CDR1 and CDR2: GTSNPN and SVGIG (reference sequence). V was pared by 0 bases and J by 6 bases, with 12 bases between. The sample holds one count of this clone. Sample time point: new active TB diagnosis, blood taken before or within 7 days of starting treatment. The sample in question was PBMCs, obtained at tuberculosis diagnosis. The receptor was isolated from an adult with tuberculosis. The chain recombines TRBV30 with TRBJ2-7; possible D gene TRBD2, 5 bases. The CDR3 nucleotides are TGTGCCTGGAGTGTACTGGAAGAGGGCGAGCAGTACTTC. This translates into CAWSVLEEGEQYF. Full variable domain (rest looked up from reference TRBV30 and TRBJ2-7): SQTIHQWPATLVQPVGSPLSLECTVEGTSNPNLYWYRQAAGRGLQLLFYSVGIGQISSEVPQNLSASRPQDRQFILSSKKLLLSDSGFYLCAWSVLEEGEQYFGPGTRLTVT.